This T cell receptor (beta chain) was recovered during a study of blood T cell repertoires in COVID-19 (TCRdb year 2020). In the study overall: The collaborator samples originated in the United States, Italy and Spain and spanned the acute and convalescent phases of COVID-19. The prospective study material was composed of cDNA or gDNA derived from T cells, B-cell-depleted T cells, or PBMCs. Deeply sampled blood TCRbeta repertoires from subjects exposed to, actively infected with, or recovered from COVID-19 were included in the dataset. A freely available public database, intended as a resource for researchers studying the immune response to SARS-CoV-2, is where the repertoires were released. Samples came from the ongoing ImmuneRACE study (first 160 participants) plus 1,254 subjects from 6 global collaborators. A de-identified subject ID, COVID-19 status, age in years and sex were almost always included in the sample metadata. Where available, HLA class I and class II types were taken from metadata supplied by the sample provider and were not determined by assay-based typing. Broad study findings and their caveats: The amount of clinical and demographic metadata varied by source and participant and was provided uncurated.

Regarding this clone: What antigen it recognizes has not been identified. Per-base qualities were not stored, and no clone one base away is much larger.

TCRbeta CDR3 regions were amplified from genomic DNA using the immunoSEQ Assay, a bias-controlled multiplex PCR. Per the authors' processing: Within the assay, amplification of reference gene primers was used to estimate how many nucleated cells each sample contained. To quantify the absolute abundance of each unique TCRbeta CDR3 rearrangement, sequence reads were collapsed and filtered. For each sample, productive Simpson clonality was calculated as the square root of Simpson's diversity index over productive rearrangements. TCRdb retrieved this table from immuneACCESS and kept in-frame rearrangements only. Not all clones are present; in checked studies, unresolved V genes account for under half, and no reason is known for the remainder. Clone size and the V and J calls come from that table; the DNA yielded D and trimming. Present in this sample are around 82,000 clones, 89% of which were seen just once. Clones ranked in the top ten supply 9% to 15% of the sample.

The collaborating institutions used their own protocols to collect whole blood in K2EDTA tubes. For TCRbeta analysis, collaborator samples were shipped as frozen whole blood, as isolated PBMCs, or as DNA extracted from either sample type. Taken from cysteine to phenylalanine, the CDR3 has 15 residues. Only the CDR3 region is kept as DNA, spanning 45 bases read in frame from base 1. Trimming leaves V shorter by 4 bases and J shorter by 10 bases, with the junction holding 10 bases beyond the gene matches. Sequences SGHDT (CDR1) and YYEEEE (CDR2) are obtained from the germline V gene. The receptor comes from a man aged 70 or older with active or convalescent COVID-19. The sequencing sample was made of peripheral blood. In this chain, TRBV5-6 is recombined with TRBJ1-6, with 8 bases matching TRBD1. The CDR3 corresponds to CASSPLTGARSPLHF. The nucleotide sequence reads as follows: TGTGCCAGCAGCCCGTTGACAGGGGCCAGGTCACCCCTCCACTTT.